Presented here are 15 T cell receptor beta chains from one specimen sequenced in a study of T cells expressing NK-cell markers. TCRdb reprocessed the 5' RACE reads and reports one entry per CDR3 protein, with no DNA. The table lists about 400,000 distinct CDR3 sequences, with roughly 10% in the top ten. The sequencing input was blood T cells: a sorted CD56 or NKG2C T cell subset, CD4+ or CD8+ T cells, or bulk PBMC T cells (not recorded which). Receptors were obtained from a woman aged 45-59 years in good health.

The chain combines TRBV20-1 with TRBJ1-2; checking the TCRdb D call of TRBD1 is not possible without DNA. From germline, CDR1 is DFQATT and CDR2 SNEGSKA (reference sequence). This CDR3 spans 13 amino acids. This CDR3 is CSAGQGAVDGYTF.

This chain connects TRBV9 to TRBJ2-1. CDR1 and CDR2 from the germline V gene are SGDLS and YYNGEE. This CDR3 is 12 amino acids long. The CDR3 sequence: CASSVDGNEQFF.

This chain links TRBV2 with TRBJ1-1; the D call from TCRdb, TRBD1, cannot be confirmed without DNA. This CDR3 contains 13 residues. The V gene's germline CDR1 is SNHLY and CDR2 FYNNEI. CDR3 region: CAINGARDTEAFF.

The chain is built from TRBV5-5 and TRBJ2-3; the TCRdb call, TRBD1, lacks DNA for checking. Germline-derived CDR1 and CDR2 are SGHKS and YYEKEE (reference sequence). CDR3 length: 15 residues. CDR3 amino acids: CASSLDGSWGDTQYF.

This chain joins TRBV4-1 and TRBJ1-6; the D call from TCRdb, TRBD1, cannot be confirmed without DNA. The CDR3 spans 15 residues. CDR1 and CDR2 (germline): MGHRA, YSYEKL. Here the CDR3 reads CASMTGALNNSPLHF.

The chain has TRBV20-1 and TRBJ1-5. The germline V gene has CDR1 DFQATT and CDR2 SNEGSKA (reference sequence). This CDR3 spans 15 amino acids. This CDR3 is CSARVALQGNQPQHF.

The CDR3 sequence is CSVGQGDYEQYF. J is TRBJ2-7 and V is TRBV29-1; TCRdb picks TRBD1, but there is no DNA to check that call. Germline lookup yields CDR1 SQVTM and CDR2 ANQGSEA. CDR3 size: 12 residues.

The genes are TRBV6-1 and TRBJ2-1; TCRdb selects TRBD2, and the lack of DNA leaves this call unchecked. Germline lookup yields CDR1 MNHNS and CDR2 SASEGT. The CDR3 consists of 16 residues. Here the CDR3 reads CASSGGLLVYGNEQFF.

The gene calls are TRBV28 and TRBJ2-7; the D gene TCRdb calls, TRBD1, cannot be checked with no DNA. Germline values: CDR1 MDHEN, CDR2 SYDVKM. This CDR3 is built from 13 residues. The CDR3 loop is CASSTLSRGDPYF.

The J gene is TRBJ2-3, the V gene TRBV3-1. Germline values: CDR1 LGHDT, CDR2 YNNKEL (reference sequence). The CDR3 sequence is 11 residues long. CDR3 sequence reads: CASSETRTQYF.

The rearrangement uses TRBV6-1 and TRBJ2-7; lacking DNA, the TRBD1 call made by TCRdb goes unchecked. The CDR3 is 13 amino acids. Germline V CDR1 and CDR2: MNHNS, SASEGT. The CDR3 reads CASTLFPAYEQYF.

The J gene is TRBJ2-3, the V gene TRBV24-1. The CDR3 is 14 residues long. Germline V gives CDR1 KGHDR, CDR2 SFDVKD. CDR3 loop: CATSEAAYTDTQYF.

This chain connects TRBV19 to TRBJ2-5; TCRdb proposes TRBD2, but this gene call is untestable without DNA. Per the germline V gene, CDR1 is LNHDA and CDR2 is SQIVND (reference sequence). The CDR3 runs 16 residues. CDR3 residues: CASSIVPGTSGETQYF.

The chain employs TRBV5-1 and TRBJ1-1. The CDR3 extends over 11 amino acids. Germline loops: CDR1 SGHRS, CDR2 YFSETQ. The CDR3: CASRDGVEAFF.

The gene calls are TRBV20-1 and TRBJ1-1; TCRdb names TRBD1, which stays unverified in the absence of DNA. The CDR3 is 13 amino acids. Germline V gives CDR1 DFQATT, CDR2 SNEGSKA (reference sequence). The CDR3 sequence: CSATRGWDTEAFF.